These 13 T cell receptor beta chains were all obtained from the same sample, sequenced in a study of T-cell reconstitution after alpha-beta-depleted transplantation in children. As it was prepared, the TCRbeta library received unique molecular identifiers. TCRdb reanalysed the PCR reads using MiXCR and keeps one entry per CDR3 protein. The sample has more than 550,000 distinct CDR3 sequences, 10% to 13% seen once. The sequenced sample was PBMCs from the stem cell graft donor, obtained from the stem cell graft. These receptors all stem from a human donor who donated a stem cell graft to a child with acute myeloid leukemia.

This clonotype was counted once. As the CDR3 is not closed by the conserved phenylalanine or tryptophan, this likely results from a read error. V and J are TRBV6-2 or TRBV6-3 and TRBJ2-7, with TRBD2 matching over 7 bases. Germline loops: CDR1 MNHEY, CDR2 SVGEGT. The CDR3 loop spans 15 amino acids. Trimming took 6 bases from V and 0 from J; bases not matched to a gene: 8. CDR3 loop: CASSESGVSSYEQYS. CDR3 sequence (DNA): TGTGCCAGCAGCGAAAGCGGGGTAAGCTCCTACGAGCAGTACTCC.

The CDR3 nucleotides are TGCGCCAGCAAAAGGGATGACGGGGGGCCATGCTCTGGGGCCAACGTCCTGACTTTC. It is translated as CASKRDDGGPCSGANVLTF. This chain connects TRBV10-1 to TRBJ2-6; a weak D match, TRBD2 (7 bases). V lost 7 bases and J lost 0, with 22 bases in between. Germline CDR1 WNHNN, CDR2 SYGVQD (reference sequence). This CDR3 contains 19 residues.

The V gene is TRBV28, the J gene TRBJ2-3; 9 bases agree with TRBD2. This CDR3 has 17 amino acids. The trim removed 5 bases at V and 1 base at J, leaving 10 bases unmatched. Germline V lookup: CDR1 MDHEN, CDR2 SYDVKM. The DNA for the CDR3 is TGTGCCAGCAGTACCCATCTAAGGACTAGCGGCACAGATACGCAGTATTTT. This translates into CASSTHLRTSGTDTQYF.

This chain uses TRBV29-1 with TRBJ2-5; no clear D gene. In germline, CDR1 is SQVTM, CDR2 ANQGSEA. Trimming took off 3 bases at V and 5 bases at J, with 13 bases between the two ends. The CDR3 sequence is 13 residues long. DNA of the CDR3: TGCAGCGTTGACCCGGCAGGAGCGGAGACCCAGTACTTC. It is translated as CSVDPAGAETQYF.

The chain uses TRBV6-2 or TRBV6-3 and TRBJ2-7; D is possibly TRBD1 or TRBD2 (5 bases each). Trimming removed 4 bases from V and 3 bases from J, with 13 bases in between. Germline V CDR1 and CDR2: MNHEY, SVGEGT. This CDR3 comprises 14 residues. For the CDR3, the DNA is TGTGCCAGCAGTTCCCCGGGGCACCTCTACGAGCAGTACTTC. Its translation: CASSSPGHLYEQYF.

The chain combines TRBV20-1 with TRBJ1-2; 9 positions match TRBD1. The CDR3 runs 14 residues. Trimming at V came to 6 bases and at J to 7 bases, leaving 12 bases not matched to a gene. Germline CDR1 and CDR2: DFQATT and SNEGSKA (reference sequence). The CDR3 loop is CSAIPGQGGGGYTF. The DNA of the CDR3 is TGCAGTGCGATTCCGGGACAGGGAGGTGGTGGCTACACCTTC.

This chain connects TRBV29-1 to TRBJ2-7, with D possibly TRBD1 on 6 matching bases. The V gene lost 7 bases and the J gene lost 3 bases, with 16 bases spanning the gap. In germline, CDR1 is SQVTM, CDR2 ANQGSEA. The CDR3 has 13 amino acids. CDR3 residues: CSGVNRDNYEQYF. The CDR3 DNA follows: TGCAGCGGCGTCAACAGGGATAACTACGAGCAGTACTTC.

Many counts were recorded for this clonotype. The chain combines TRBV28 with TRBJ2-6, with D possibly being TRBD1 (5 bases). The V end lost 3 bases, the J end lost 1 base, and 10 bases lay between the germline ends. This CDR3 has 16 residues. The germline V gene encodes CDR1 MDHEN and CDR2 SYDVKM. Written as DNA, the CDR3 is TGTGCCAGCAGTTTGATGGCAGGGTCTGGGGCCAACGTCCTGACTTTC. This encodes CASSLMAGSGANVLTF. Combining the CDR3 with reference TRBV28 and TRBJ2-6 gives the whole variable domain DVKVTQSSRYLVKRTGEKVFLECVQDMDHENMFWYRQDPGLGLRLIYFSYDVKMKEKGDIPEGYSVSREKKERFSLILESASTNQTSMYLCASSLMAGSGANVLTFGAGSRLTVL.

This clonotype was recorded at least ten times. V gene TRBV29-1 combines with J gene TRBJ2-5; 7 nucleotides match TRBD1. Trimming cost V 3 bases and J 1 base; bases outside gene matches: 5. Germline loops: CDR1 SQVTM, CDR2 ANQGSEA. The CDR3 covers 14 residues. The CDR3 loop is CSVEKTGAQETQYF. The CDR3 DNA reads TGCAGCGTTGAGAAAACAGGGGCCCAAGAGACCCAGTACTTC. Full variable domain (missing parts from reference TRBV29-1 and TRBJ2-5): SAVISQKPSRDICQRGTSLTIQCQVDSQVTMMFWYRQQPGQSLTLIATANQGSEATYESGFVIDKFPISRPNLTFSTLTVSNMSPEDSSIYLCSVEKTGAQETQYFGPGTRLLVL.

CDR3 nucleotides: TGTGCCAGCAGCTGGACAGGGAGGGATTCACCCCTCCACTTT. This sequence encodes CASSWTGRDSPLHF. The chain links TRBV12-3 or TRBV12-4 to TRBJ1-6; 8 bases match TRBD1. CDR3 length: 14 residues. With 6 bases clipped from V and 8 bases from J, the junction kept 6 bases outside the gene matches.

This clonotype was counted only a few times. CDR3 in DNA: TGTGCCAGCAGTTTTCGGGAGGTGAATCAGCCCCAGCATTTT. As protein: CASSFREVNQPQHF. The chain carries TRBV6-2 or TRBV6-3 and TRBJ1-5; D ambiguous. Germline V CDR1 and CDR2: MNHEY, SVGEGT. V lost 4 bases and J 4 bases, leaving 11 bases between the germline ends. The CDR3 length is 14 residues.

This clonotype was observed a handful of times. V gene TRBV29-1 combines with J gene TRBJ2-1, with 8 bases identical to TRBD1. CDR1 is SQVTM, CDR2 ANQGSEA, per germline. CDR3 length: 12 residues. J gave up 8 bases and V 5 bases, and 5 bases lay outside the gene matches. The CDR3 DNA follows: TGCAGCGTTCAGCCAGGGGGCGATGAGCAGTTCTTC. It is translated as CSVQPGGDEQFF.

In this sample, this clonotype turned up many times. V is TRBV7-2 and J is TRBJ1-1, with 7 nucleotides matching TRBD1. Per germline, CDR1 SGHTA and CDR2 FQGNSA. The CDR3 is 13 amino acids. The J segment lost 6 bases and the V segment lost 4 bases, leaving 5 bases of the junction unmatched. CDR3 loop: CASSWTGSPEAFF. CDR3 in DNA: TGTGCCAGCAGCTGGACAGGTTCACCTGAAGCTTTCTTT.